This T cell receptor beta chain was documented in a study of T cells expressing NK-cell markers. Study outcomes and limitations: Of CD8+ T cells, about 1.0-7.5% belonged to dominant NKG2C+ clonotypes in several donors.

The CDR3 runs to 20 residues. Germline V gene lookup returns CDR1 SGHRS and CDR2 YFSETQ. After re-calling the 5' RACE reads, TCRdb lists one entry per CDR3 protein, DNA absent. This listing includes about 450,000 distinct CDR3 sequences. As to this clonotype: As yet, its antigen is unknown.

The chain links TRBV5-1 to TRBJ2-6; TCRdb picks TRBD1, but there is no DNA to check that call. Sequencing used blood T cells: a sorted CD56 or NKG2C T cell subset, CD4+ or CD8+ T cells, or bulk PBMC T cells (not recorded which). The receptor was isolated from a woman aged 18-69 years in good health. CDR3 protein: CASSLLRTGVNAPGANVLTF.